The present T cell receptor (beta chain) was sequenced within a study of vaccination effects on CD4 cells after COVID-19. Comments on this clone: Its antigen is currently unknown.

V was clipped by 2 bases and J by 0 bases; unmatched bases: 7. Per germline, CDR1 SGHRS and CDR2 YFSETQ. The CDR3 totals 16 residues. The repertoire was sequenced with immunoSEQ multiplex PCR; TCRdb's copy has only in-frame clones and lacks some. The sample records approximately 30,000 clones, 72% being singletons. Prior to sequencing, the ViraFEST assay stimulated PBMC with viral peptide pools, which expanded the antigen-specific CD4+ T cells. Cells that had been cultured for roughly eleven days were the source of isolated CD4+ T cells. Testing of the vaccine recipients showed negative nucleocapsid antibodies and no prior SARS-CoV-2 infection.

The sequence was obtained from a human donor who received a COVID-19 vaccine. Here the sequenced sample was CD4+ T cells from PBMCs cultured with SARS-CoV-2 spike peptides, taken before COVID-19 vaccination. The chain has TRBV5-1 and TRBJ1-1; 7 nucleotides match TRBD1. Here the CDR3 DNA reads TGCGCCAGCAGCTTTGATTACAGGGGCCTGAACACTGAAGCTTTCTTT. This encodes CASSFDYRGLNTEAFF.